This T cell receptor (beta chain) is drawn from a study of blood T cell repertoires in COVID-19 (dated by TCRdb to about 2020). Turning to the overall study: The collaborator samples originated in the United States, Italy and Spain and spanned the acute and convalescent phases of COVID-19. The prospective study material was composed of cDNA or gDNA derived from T cells, B-cell-depleted T cells, or PBMCs. Samples were obtained from the ongoing ImmuneRACE study (first 160 participants) and from about 1,300 subjects provided by 6 global collaborators. The repertoires were released in a freely available public database meant as a resource for research on the immune response to SARS-CoV-2. Subjects who had been exposed to COVID-19, were actively infected with it, or had recovered from it provided the deeply sampled blood TCRbeta repertoires that made up the dataset. The sample metadata nearly always contained a de-identified subject ID, COVID-19 status, age in years and sex. Where HLA class I and class II types were available, the types were taken from metadata supplied by the sample provider, not from assay-based typing.

Overall results and qualifications from the work: How much clinical and demographic metadata was included differed by source and by participant, and the metadata was provided uncurated.

Regarding this clone: Its antigen specificity is not known. Base qualities are not recorded, but no much larger clone differs from it by a single base.

The CDR3 has 15 amino acids, counting the end cysteine and phenylalanine. CDR3 DNA only is kept here, 45 bases in frame from base 1. The germline V gene (reference sequence) sets CDR1 to SEHNR and CDR2 to FQNEAQ. Germline trimming amounts to 5 bases on V and 7 bases on J, with 10 as the count of junction bases outside the gene matches. TCRbeta CDR3 regions were amplified from genomic DNA using the immunoSEQ Assay, a bias-controlled multiplex PCR. The paper's processing steps were these. Within the assay, amplification of reference gene primers was used to estimate how many nucleated cells each sample contained. To quantify the absolute abundance of each unique TCRbeta CDR3 rearrangement, sequence reads were collapsed and filtered. For each sample, productive Simpson clonality was calculated as the square root of Simpson's diversity index over productive rearrangements. TCRdb re-hosts the immuneACCESS table, in-frame sequences only. Its copies lack some clones; in the studies checked, an unresolved V gene accounts for under half of them, and the cause for the rest is not known. The DNA was the basis for D and trimming; V, J and clone size are from that table. Across this sample there are 70,000 or so clones, with 88% seen only once. Around 1.5% of the sample goes to the ten largest clones.

Collaborating institutions collected whole blood in K2EDTA tubes following their own protocols. For TCRbeta analysis, collaborators shipped samples as frozen whole blood, isolated PBMCs, or DNA extracted from either of those sample types. The sequence links TRBV7-9 to TRBJ1-5; 8 central bases correspond to TRBD1. The TCR comes from a human donor in a cohort sampled during active COVID-19. The specimen sequenced was peripheral blood. The DNA is as follows: TGTGCCAGCAGCCCCGGGCAGGGGGCGGAACAGCCCCAGCATTTT. Its protein is CASSPGQGAEQPQHF. This CDR3, with the reference TRBV7-9 and TRBJ1-5 proteins standing in past its ends, gives the full variable domain DTGVSQNPRHKITKRGQNVTFRCDPISEHNRLYWYRQTLGQGPEFLTYFQNEAQLEKSRLLSDRFSAERPKGSFSTLEIQRTEQGDSAMYLCASSPGQGAEQPQHFGDGTRLSIL.